The TCR beta chain described here comes from a study of blood T cell repertoires in COVID-19. At the level of the study: The analysed material was cDNA or gDNA that came from T cells, B-cell-depleted T cells, or PBMCs.

This table comes from immunoSEQ multiplex PCR, and its TCRdb copy is limited to in-frame clones, with some not included. The sample contains roughly 220,000 clones, 88% of which appear only once. Sequenced material: PBMCs or T cells enriched from blood (not recorded which). The TCR sequence derives from a woman in her 30s who had recovered from COVID-19.

CDR3 sequence: CASSPAGGPDTQYF. The DNA of the CDR3 is TGTGCCAGCAGCCCAGCGGGGGGCCCAGATACGCAGTATTTT. The genes are TRBV13 and TRBJ2-3, with TRBD2 matching over 9 bases. This CDR3 has 14 amino acids. Germline loops: CDR1 PRHDT, CDR2 FYEKMQ (reference sequence). V was clipped by 5 bases and J by 4 bases; unmatched bases: 4.